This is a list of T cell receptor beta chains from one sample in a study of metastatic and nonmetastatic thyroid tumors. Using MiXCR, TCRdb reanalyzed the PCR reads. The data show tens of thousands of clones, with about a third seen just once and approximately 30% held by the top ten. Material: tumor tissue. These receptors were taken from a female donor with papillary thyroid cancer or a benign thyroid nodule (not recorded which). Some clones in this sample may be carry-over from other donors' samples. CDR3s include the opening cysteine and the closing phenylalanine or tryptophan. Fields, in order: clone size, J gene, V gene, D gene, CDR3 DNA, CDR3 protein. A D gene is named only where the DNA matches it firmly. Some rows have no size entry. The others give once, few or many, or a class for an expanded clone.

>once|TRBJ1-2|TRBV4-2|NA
TGTGCCAGCAGGTCTGATGGGGGAGAAAGCTATGGCTACACCTTC
CASRSDGGESYGYTF
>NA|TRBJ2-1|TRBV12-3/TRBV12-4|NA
TGTGCCAGCACTCCAAGACAGCCGTCCTTCTACAATGAGCAGTTCTTC
CASTPRQPSFYNEQFF
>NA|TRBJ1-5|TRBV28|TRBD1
TGTGCCAGCAAGGGACAGTACAATCAGCCCCAGCATTTT
CASKGQYNQPQHF
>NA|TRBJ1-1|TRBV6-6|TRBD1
TGTGCCAGCAGTTACGACTATAGGACAGGGGAATTGAACACTGAAGCTTTCTTT
CASSYDYRTGELNTEAFF
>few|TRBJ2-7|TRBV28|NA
TGTGCCAGCAGTTTTTTCGGTGAGGGTTACGAGCAGTACTTC
CASSFFGEGYEQYF
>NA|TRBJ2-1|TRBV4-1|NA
TGCGCCAGCAGCCAGGGGCTAGAGTCAAATGAGCAGTTCTTC
CASSQGLESNEQFF
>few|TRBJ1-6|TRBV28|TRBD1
TGTGCCAGCAGTAGTACTACAGGGGCCCGACGAAATTCACCCCTCCACTTT
CASSSTTGARRNSPLHF
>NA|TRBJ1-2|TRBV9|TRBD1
TGTGCCAGCAGCCTTCCTCGACAGGGGGCTAACTATGGCTACACCTTC
CASSLPRQGANYGYTF
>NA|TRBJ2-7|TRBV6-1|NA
TGTGCCAGCAATAGGGGGGCAGCCGTCTCCTACGAGCAGTACTTC
CASNRGAAVSYEQYF
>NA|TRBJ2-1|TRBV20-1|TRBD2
TGCAGTGGGGAGGGAGCCACCTACAATGAGCAGTTCTTC
CSGEGATYNEQFF
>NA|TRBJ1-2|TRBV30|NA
TGTGCCTGGAGCCAAAGTTTCCCGGGTAACTATGGCTACACCTTC
CAWSQSFPGNYGYTF
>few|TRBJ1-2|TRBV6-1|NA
TGTGCCAGCAGTGCCGGCCCCTCTATGAGTAGCTACACCTTC
CASSAGPSMSSYTF
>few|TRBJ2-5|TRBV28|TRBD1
TGTGCCAGCAGTTTTGAACAGGGGGCGGGGGAGACCCAGTACTTC
CASSFEQGAGETQYF
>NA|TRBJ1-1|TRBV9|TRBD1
TGTGCCAGCAGCACAGGGACAGGAAGCACTGAAGCTTTCTTT
CASSTGTGSTEAFF
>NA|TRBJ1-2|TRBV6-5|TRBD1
TGTGCCAGCAGTTACTCCCTCCGGGACAGGGTTGATGGCTACACCTTC
CASSYSLRDRVDGYTF
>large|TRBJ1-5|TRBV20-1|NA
TGCAGTGCTAGAGATGAGGGGACATACAGCAATCAGCCCCAGCATTTT
CSARDEGTYSNQPQHF
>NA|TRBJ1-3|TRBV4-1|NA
TGCGCCAGCAGCCAATGGCGAGGGAGGGAATCTGGAAACACCATATATTTT
CASSQWRGRESGNTIYF
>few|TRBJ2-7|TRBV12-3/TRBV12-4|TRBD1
TGTGCCAGCAGTTTTACGGACAGGGTCGGCTACGAGCAGTACTTC
CASSFTDRVGYEQYF
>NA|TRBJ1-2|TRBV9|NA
TGTGCCAGCAGCGTTGGGGCGGTACTTTATGGCTACACCTTC
CASSVGAVLYGYTF
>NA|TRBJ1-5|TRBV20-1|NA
TGCAGTGCTAGAACTTCTCCGGGACCGCAGCAGCCCCAGCATTTT
CSARTSPGPQQPQHF
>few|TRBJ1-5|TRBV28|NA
TGTGCCAGCAAACGTAGCAATCAGCCCCAGCATTTT
CASKRSNQPQHF
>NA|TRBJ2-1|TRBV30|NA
TGTGCCGGAATAGGGGAGAACTCCTACAATGAGCAGTTCTTC
CAGIGENSYNEQFF
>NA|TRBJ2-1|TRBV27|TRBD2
TGTGCCAGCAGTCCCTTAGCGGGAGCGGACAATGAGCAGTTCTTC
CASSPLAGADNEQFF
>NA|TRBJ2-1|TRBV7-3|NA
TGTGCCAGCAGCTCGACGGCCTACGGGTACAATGAGCAGTTCTTC
CASSSTAYGYNEQFF
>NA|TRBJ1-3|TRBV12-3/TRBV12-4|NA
TGTGCCAGCATAGGGCTGGGTGGCGGGGGGCAGAATGGAAACACCATATATTTT
CASIGLGGGGQNGNTIYF
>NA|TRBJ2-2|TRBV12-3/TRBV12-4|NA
TGTGCCAGCAGTCCCTTAGATCCCACCGGGGAGCTGTTTTTT
CASSPLDPTGELFF
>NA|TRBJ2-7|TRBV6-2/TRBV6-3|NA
TGTGCCAGCAGGCGGGACAGAGCCTACGAGCAGTACTTC
CASRRDRAYEQYF
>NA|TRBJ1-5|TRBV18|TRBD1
TGTGCCAGCTCACTCAACAGGGGGTCACGCAATCAGCCCCAGCATTTT
CASSLNRGSRNQPQHF
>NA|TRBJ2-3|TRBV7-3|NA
TGTGCCAGCAGCCAGACAGCTTCTAGCACAGATACGCAGTATTTT
CASSQTASSTDTQYF
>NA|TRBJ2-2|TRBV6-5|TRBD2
TGTGCCAGCAGTTCCCTAGCGGCTGGGGAGCTGTTTTTT
CASSSLAAGELFF
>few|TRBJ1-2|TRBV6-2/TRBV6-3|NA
TGTGCCAGCAGTTACGACAGGAACTATGGCTACACCTTC
CASSYDRNYGYTF
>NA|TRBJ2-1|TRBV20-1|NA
TGCAGTGCTAGAGATCAGGATGAGCAGTTCTTC
CSARDQDEQFF
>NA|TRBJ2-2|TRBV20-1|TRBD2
TGCAGTGTACCGGGACTAGCTAAGGGCACCGGGGAGCTGTTTTTT
CSVPGLAKGTGELFF
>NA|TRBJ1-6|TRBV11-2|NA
TGTGCCAGCAGCTTAGGGAGGGTATCCCTTGGTTCACCCCTCCACTTT
CASSLGRVSLGSPLHF
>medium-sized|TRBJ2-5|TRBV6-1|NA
TGTGCCAGCAGGGAGACCCAGTACTTC
CASRETQYF
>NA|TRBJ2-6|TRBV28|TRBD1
TGTGCCAGCAGGGGTGGACAGGGGAGGTCTGGGGCCAACGTCCTGACTTTC
CASRGGQGRSGANVLTF
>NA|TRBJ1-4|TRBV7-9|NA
TGTGCCAGCAGCCCGATAGGGCTTAATGAAAAACTGTTTTTT
CASSPIGLNEKLFF
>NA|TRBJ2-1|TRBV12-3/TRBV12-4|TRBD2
TGTGCCAGCAGTTTGAAGGCGGGAGTTTCGGATAATGAGCAGTTCTTC
CASSLKAGVSDNEQFF
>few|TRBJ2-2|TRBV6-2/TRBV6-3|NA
TGTGCCAGCAGTTACGAGGATGTCACCGGGGAGCTGTTTTTT
CASSYEDVTGELFF
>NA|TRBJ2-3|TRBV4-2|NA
TGTGCCAGCAGCCAAGAGCCGGCAGATACGCAGTATTTT
CASSQEPADTQYF
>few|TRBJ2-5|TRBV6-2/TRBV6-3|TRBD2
TGTGCCAGCAGACTAGCGGGGGAAGAGACCCAGTACTTC
CASRLAGEETQYF
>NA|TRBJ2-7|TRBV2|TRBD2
TGTGCCAGTAGACCGGGACTAGCGGGTTACGAGCAGTACTTC
CASRPGLAGYEQYF
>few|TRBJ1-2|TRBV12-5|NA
TGTGCTAGTGGTTTGGGTGGTGGAGGGGGCTACACCTTC
CASGLGGGGGYTF
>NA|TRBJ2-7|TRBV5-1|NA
TGCGCCAGCAGCTTGAGTGGGAACTACGAGCAGTACTTC
CASSLSGNYEQYF
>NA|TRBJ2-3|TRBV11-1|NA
TGTGCCAGCAGCCGTGGCGGGGCTGATACGCAGTATTTT
CASSRGGADTQYF
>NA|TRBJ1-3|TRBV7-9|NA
TGTGCCAGCAGCTTAGATCCTGCCGGAAACACCATATATTTT
CASSLDPAGNTIYF
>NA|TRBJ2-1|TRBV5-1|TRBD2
TGCGCCAGCAGCCCAGGGACTAGCGGGGGGTTGCAGTTCTTC
CASSPGTSGGLQFF
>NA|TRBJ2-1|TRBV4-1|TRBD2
TGCGCCAGCAGCCAGGGACTAGCGGGGGACAATGAGCAGTTCTTC
CASSQGLAGDNEQFF
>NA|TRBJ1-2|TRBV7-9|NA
TGTGCCAGCAGCCGAGCGTTCTCTAGTGGCTACACCTTC
CASSRAFSSGYTF